This entry concerns a single T cell receptor (beta chain). It has no known antigen specificity. Nothing much larger sits one base from this clone, and base qualities are not available. This sample stems from a study of regulatory T cells in long-lasting Graves disease (dated by TCRdb to 2020 to 2022). Background for the entire study: Persistent Graves' disease meant more than 5 years of antithyroid drug treatment with TSH receptor autoantibodies that stayed positive. Persistent Graves' disease patients were compared with newly diagnosed Graves' disease patients by peripheral blood TCR sequencing and RNA sequencing. The study took place in China and was registered as a clinical trial. A total of roughly 33 samples underwent TCR sequencing: some 13 from persistent and approximately 20 from newly diagnosed Graves' disease patients. Persistent Graves' disease patients in the clinical cohort had taken antithyroid drugs for roughly ten years on average.

Libraries came from multiplex PCR. The run used an Illumina HiSeq 4000. To build TCR beta libraries, CDR3 regions were amplified by Arm-PCR using iRepertoire HTBI primers. Gel purification was performed on PCR products prior to sequencing. On the study's bioinformatics: Gene usage analysis of CDR3 amino acid clonotypes relied on the approximately 62 TRBV and about 15 TRBJ segments identified across samples. COPE and FqMerger were used to merge the filtered high-quality paired reads into contigs. BLAST was used to align contigs to IMGT TRBV, TRBD and TRBJ reference genes, with CDR3 defined following IMGT. Highly expanded clones were defined as clonotypes with a frequency above 0.1%. Repertoire diversity was measured by Shannon entropy, and V-J evenness by the Gini coefficient. A clonotype found in more than one individual was treated as public. TCRdb applied fastp at Q25 and MiXCR to the public reads, then kept only in-frame beta chains. Records with the same CDR3 protein are collapsed into one entry carrying the most frequent genes and DNA. The V and J calls reflect TCRdb's pipeline rather than the authors' work. This sample is represented by roughly 500,000 distinct CDR3 sequences; roughly 21% of them were singletons. The ten most abundant clones make up about 7% of the sample.

In light of the paper, this sample's time point label describes: persistent/refractory GD, antithyroid drugs over 5 years with positive TRAb. For both TCR sequencing and RNA sequencing, RNA was extracted from PBMCs in TRIzol. The diagnosis of Graves' disease was made according to American Thyroid Association guidelines. Recruitment of patients was carried out at an endocrinology department in Xi'an, China. Each patient gave about 8.1 milliliters of peripheral blood, collected in an EDTA anticoagulant tube. Ficoll Paque Plus density gradient separation was used to isolate PBMCs, and no further T cell sorting was done. RNA quality was checked with an Agilent 2100 Bioanalyzer and agarose gel, and concentration with a NanoDrop 2000. Summary of the overall study and its limitations: Persistent patients shared more public clonotypes among themselves (2,741) than newly diagnosed patients did (approximately 900). Compared with newly diagnosed patients, persistent Graves' disease patients had lower TCR Shannon entropy and fewer highly expanded clones, which suggests clonal expansion. Sequencing and analysis were limited to the TCR beta chain. The small sample size was acknowledged by the authors as a limitation that may reduce accuracy. Because the primary lesion, thyroid tissue, could not be accessed, the study looked at peripheral blood alone.

Source: peripheral blood mononuclear cells (PBMCs), taken when the disease was refractory, from a patient treated with antithyroid drugs. The receptor's source is a female donor with Graves disease.

Here is the DNA: TGTGCCAGTAGTCACCGGGACAGGGGGCGCGTTAACTATGGCTACACCTTC. Its translation reads: CASSHRDRGRVNYGYTF. The V gene is TRBV19 and the J gene is TRBJ1-2, and 12 bases in between align with TRBD1. V has 5 bases trimmed and J has 1 base trimmed; junction bases matching no gene number 8. The germline V gene (reference sequence) gives CDR1 as LNHDA and CDR2 as SQIVND. From cysteine to phenylalanine, the CDR3 is 17 amino acids long. The CDR3 DNA has 51 bases and is translated from base 1.